The rows below give T cell receptor beta chains drawn from one sample of a study of Ad26.COV2.S vaccination and SARS-CoV-2 variants. Measured with immunoSEQ multiplex PCR; TCRdb has only the in-frame clones, and not every one. The table lists 360,000 or so clones, more than 75% of them singletons. Sequenced material: peripheral blood, taken in a trial of Ad26.COV2.S vaccine versus placebo. These receptors were taken from a person between 18 and 65 years old who received the Ad26.COV2.S COVID-19 vaccine or a placebo. Each CDR3 is given with its conserved first and last residue. Each record gives: clone size, V gene, D gene, J gene, CDR3 protein, CDR3 DNA. D genes are given only for firm matches. Clone size is shown for a subset of rows, as once, few, many or a class of expanded clone.

abundance: -
v_gene: TRBV15
d_gene: TRBD1
j_gene: TRBJ2-2
CDR3aa: CATSTQPGQLTGELFF
CDR3nt: TGTGCCACCAGCACCCAACCGGGACAGCTCACCGGGGAGCTGTTTTTT

abundance: -
v_gene: TRBV5-4
d_gene: -
j_gene: TRBJ1-6
CDR3aa: CASSYKGGNSPLHF
CDR3nt: TGTGCCAGCAGCTATAAAGGTGGAAATTCACCCCTCCACTTT

abundance: -
v_gene: TRBV6-5
d_gene: -
j_gene: TRBJ2-3
CDR3aa: CASSQTYGTDTQYF
CDR3nt: TGTGCCAGCAGTCAGACTTACGGCACAGATACGCAGTATTTT

abundance: once
v_gene: TRBV6-5
d_gene: -
j_gene: TRBJ1-4
CDR3aa: CASSYRTVPEKLFF
CDR3nt: TGTGCCAGCAGTTACAGGACCGTCCCCGAAAAACTGTTTTTT

abundance: -
v_gene: TRBV6-4
d_gene: TRBD2
j_gene: TRBJ2-1
CDR3aa: CASSEGTSSYNEQFF
CDR3nt: TGTGCCAGCAGTGAAGGGACTAGCAGTTACAATGAGCAGTTCTTC

abundance: -
v_gene: TRBV12-3/TRBV12-4
d_gene: -
j_gene: TRBJ2-1
CDR3aa: CASSQNYNEQFF
CDR3nt: TGTGCCAGCAGTCAGAACTACAATGAGCAGTTCTTC

abundance: -
v_gene: TRBV3-1/TRBV3-2
d_gene: -
j_gene: TRBJ1-2
CDR3aa: CASSSLRGYTF
CDR3nt: TGTGCCAGCAGCTCCCTCCGGGGCTACACCTTC

abundance: -
v_gene: TRBV14
d_gene: -
j_gene: TRBJ1-6
CDR3aa: CASSRNIEGSPLHF
CDR3nt: TGTGCCAGCAGCCGGAATATAGAGGGTTCACCCCTCCACTTT

abundance: -
v_gene: TRBV5-1
d_gene: -
j_gene: TRBJ2-7
CDR3aa: CASSLDPGTTYEQYF
CDR3nt: TGCGCCAGCAGCTTGGATCCGGGAACGACCTACGAGCAGTACTTC

abundance: -
v_gene: TRBV10-3
d_gene: TRBD1
j_gene: TRBJ2-7
CDR3aa: CAISEARDREDEQYF
CDR3nt: TGTGCCATCAGCGAGGCCCGGGACAGGGAAGACGAGCAGTACTTC

abundance: few
v_gene: TRBV4-2
d_gene: -
j_gene: TRBJ2-7
CDR3aa: CASSQVGPDSYEQYF
CDR3nt: TGTGCCAGCAGCCAAGTTGGACCTGACTCCTACGAGCAGTACTTC

abundance: -
v_gene: TRBV13
d_gene: -
j_gene: TRBJ1-1
CDR3aa: CASSWVTENPDNTEAFF
CDR3nt: TGTGCCAGCAGCTGGGTCACCGAAAACCCAGATAACACTGAAGCTTTCTTT

abundance: -
v_gene: TRBV5-1
d_gene: -
j_gene: TRBJ1-4
CDR3aa: CASSFGRGGGYTNEKLFF
CDR3nt: TGCGCCAGCAGCTTTGGCAGGGGTGGTGGGTATACTAATGAAAAACTGTTTTTT

abundance: -
v_gene: TRBV6-2/TRBV6-3
d_gene: -
j_gene: TRBJ2-1
CDR3aa: CASSIVDAYNEQFF
CDR3nt: TGTGCCAGCAGTATCGTCGACGCGTACAATGAGCAGTTCTTC

abundance: -
v_gene: TRBV6-2/TRBV6-3
d_gene: -
j_gene: TRBJ1-1
CDR3aa: CASSYPHGLGNTEAFF
CDR3nt: TGTGCCAGCAGTTACCCACACGGTTTGGGGAACACTGAAGCTTTCTTT

abundance: -
v_gene: TRBV6-5
d_gene: -
j_gene: TRBJ1-1
CDR3aa: CASSYEGDTEAFF
CDR3nt: TGTGCCAGCAGTTACGAAGGGGACACTGAAGCTTTCTTT

abundance: -
v_gene: TRBV20-1
d_gene: TRBD1
j_gene: TRBJ1-2
CDR3aa: CSASGQDYGYTF
CDR3nt: TGCAGTGCTAGTGGACAGGACTATGGCTACACCTTC

abundance: -
v_gene: TRBV4-1
d_gene: -
j_gene: TRBJ1-3
CDR3aa: CASSHPRDGDRSGNTIYF
CDR3nt: TGCGCCAGCAGCCACCCCCGGGACGGTGATCGCTCTGGAAACACCATATATTTT

abundance: -
v_gene: TRBV3-1/TRBV3-2
d_gene: -
j_gene: TRBJ1-3
CDR3aa: CASSQDLAAASHSGNTIYF
CDR3nt: TGTGCCAGCAGCCAAGATCTCGCAGCTGCTTCTCACTCTGGAAACACCATATATTTT

abundance: once
v_gene: TRBV19
d_gene: -
j_gene: TRBJ1-2
CDR3aa: CASRETAYGYTF
CDR3nt: TGTGCCAGTAGGGAGACAGCCTATGGCTACACCTTC

abundance: -
v_gene: TRBV4-3
d_gene: -
j_gene: TRBJ2-5
CDR3aa: CASSRDSQETQYF
CDR3nt: TGCGCCAGCAGCCGAGACAGTCAAGAGACCCAGTACTTC

abundance: -
v_gene: TRBV4-3
d_gene: TRBD1
j_gene: TRBJ2-7
CDR3aa: CASSWDRDPYEQYF
CDR3nt: TGCGCCAGCAGCTGGGACAGGGACCCCTACGAGCAGTACTTC